The 23 T cell receptor beta chains in this list originate from one sample, sequenced in a study of OX40 agonist ivuxolimab in advanced cancers. The protocol was immunoSEQ multiplex PCR, while the TCRdb copy is restricted to in-frame clones and leaves out a portion. Of roughly 17,000 clones in the sample, around four fifths were seen once. Sequencing used CD4+ or CD8+ T cells sorted from blood, obtained in a trial of the OX40 agonist ivuxolimab. These receptors all come from an adult with an advanced solid tumor such as melanoma, head and neck, liver or kidney cancer.

The J gene is TRBJ2-5, the V gene TRBV19, with a tentative D call TRBD1 (5 bases). V was clipped by 5 bases and J by 0 bases, with 10 bases between them. This CDR3 comprises 14 residues. Looked up from germline, CDR1 is LNHDA and CDR2 is SQIVND (reference sequence). The CDR3: CASSQTEDQETQYF. The CDR3 region has the DNA TGTGCCAGTAGTCAGACAGAGGACCAAGAGACCCAGTACTTC.

This chain links TRBV27 with TRBJ2-1; unclear D gene. The CDR3 runs 16 residues. Germline assignment: CDR1 MNHEY and CDR2 SMNVEV (reference sequence). Trimming removed 3 bases at V and 2 bases at J, with 14 bases between. In DNA, the CDR3 is TGTGCCAGCAGTTTTTATTCGGGCGGCCCCTACAATGAGCAGTTCTTC. Translating it yields CASSFYSGGPYNEQFF.

This sequence joins TRBV12-5 and TRBJ1-1; unclear D gene. Germline V gene lookup returns CDR1 LGHNT and CDR2 FRNRAP. This CDR3 is built from 15 residues. V lost 0 bases and J lost 4, with 12 bases in between. The CDR3 loop is CASGLVDGHRTEAFF. The DNA for the CDR3 is TGTGCTAGTGGTTTGGTAGACGGGCATCGCACTGAAGCTTTCTTT.

This clone has only one observation. The chain employs TRBV6-6 and TRBJ1-2; no definite D call. The CDR3 extends over 13 amino acids. Germline V gives CDR1 MNHNY, CDR2 SVGAGI (reference sequence). Deletions cut 1 base from V and 4 bases from J, with 7 bases between. CDR3 region: CASSYLDSYGYTF. The DNA for the CDR3 is TGTGCCAGCAGTTACTTAGACTCCTATGGCTACACCTTC.

The V gene is TRBV29-1, the J gene TRBJ2-1; TRBD1 matches at 8 bases. J was trimmed by 8 bases and V by 2 bases; bases with no gene match: 2. The germline CDR1 and CDR2 sequences are SQVTM and ANQGSEA. This CDR3 is 12 amino acids long. CDR3 DNA: TGCAGCGTTGAACCAGGGGGCGATGAGCAGTTCTTC. Amino acid sequence: CSVEPGGDEQFF.

The rearrangement joins TRBV4-1 to TRBJ2-1; possibly TRBD2 for D (6 bases). V lost 4 bases and J 9 bases, leaving 16 bases between the germline ends. Germline V CDR1 and CDR2: MGHRA, YSYEKL. The length of the CDR3 is 14 residues. The CDR3 loop is CASSPPGLRSEQFF. In DNA, the CDR3 is TGCGCCAGCAGCCCACCGGGACTCCGCAGTGAGCAGTTCTTC.

This clone was seen only once. The chain couples TRBV27 to TRBJ2-7; D possibly matches TRBD1 or TRBD2 (6 bases each). The CDR3 spans 16 residues. V gave up 3 bases and J gave up 2 bases, with 17 bases separating them. Germline V CDR1 and CDR2: MNHEY, SMNVEV (reference sequence). The CDR3 is CASSFSGGPKPYEQYF. The DNA of the CDR3 is TGTGCCAGCAGTTTTTCCGGGGGCCCCAAGCCCTACGAGCAGTACTTC.

The V and J genes are TRBV9 and TRBJ2-1; D perhaps matches TRBD2 (7 bases). The V gene's germline CDR1 is SGDLS and CDR2 YYNGEE. V shed 5 bases and J shed 3 bases, with 21 bases lying between them. This CDR3 contains 17 residues. The CDR3 sequence: CASSISLWGGHYNEQFF. For the CDR3, the DNA is TGTGCCAGCAGTATCTCCTTGTGGGGGGGCCACTACAATGAGCAGTTCTTC.

This clone has just one count. The V and J genes are TRBV4-3 and TRBJ2-5; 7 bases align to TRBD2. The CDR3 runs to 16 residues. CDR1 LGHNA and CDR2 YSLEER come from the germline V gene. The J segment lost 1 base and the V segment lost 4 bases, leaving 9 bases of the junction unmatched. CDR3 sequence: CASSRTWGGFQETQYF. The CDR3 DNA sequence: TGCGCCAGCAGCCGTACCTGGGGGGGATTCCAAGAGACCCAGTACTTC.

The chain combines TRBV4-1 with TRBJ1-1, with D perhaps TRBD1 (5 bases). The V gene lost 0 bases and the J gene lost 4 bases, with 12 bases spanning the gap. Per germline, CDR1 MGHRA and CDR2 YSYEKL. This CDR3 is 15 amino acids long. The CDR3 reads CASSQEGAGSTEAFF. The DNA for the CDR3 is TGCGCCAGCAGCCAAGAAGGAGCAGGGAGCACTGAAGCTTTCTTT.

The chain carries TRBV7-2 and TRBJ2-7; TRBD2 is a possible D gene (6 bases). The CDR3 totals 13 residues. Per germline, CDR1 SGHTA and CDR2 FQGNSA. The ends were cut back, 5 bases at V and 3 bases at J, with 11 bases in the middle. CDR3 amino acids: CASSPTGVYEQYF. For the CDR3, the DNA is TGTGCCAGCAGCCCTACGGGAGTCTACGAGCAGTACTTC.

The chain joins TRBV19 to TRBJ2-5; perhaps TRBD2 as D (6 bases). Germline lookup yields CDR1 LNHDA and CDR2 SQIVND (reference sequence). With 3 bases removed from V and 4 bases from J, the gap between germline ends came to 15 bases. The CDR3 has 15 amino acids. The CDR3 nucleotides read TGTGCCAGTAGTATGGGAACTAGCATTTCAGAGACCCAGTACTTC. Translation gives CASSMGTSISETQYF. The full variable domain, completed using reference TRBV19 and TRBJ2-5, is DGGITQSPKYLFRKEGQNVTLSCEQNLNHDAMYWYRQDPGQGLRLIYYSQIVNDFQKGDIAEGYSVSREKKESFPLTVTSAQKNPTAFYLCASSMGTSISETQYFGPGTRLLVL.

This clone was seen once. V and J are TRBV4-2 and TRBJ2-2; D remains unclear. CDR3 length: 18 residues. Germline V gene sequence: CDR1 LGHNA, CDR2 YNFKEQ. The ends were cut back, 0 bases at V and 0 bases at J, with 14 bases in the middle. CDR3 sequence (DNA): TGTGCCAGCAGCCAAGAACCGGAGCTTCTGTCGAACACCGGGGAGCTGTTTTTT. It is translated as CASSQEPELLSNTGELFF.

CDR3 DNA sequence: TGCGCCAGCAGCCAAGGGCCGGGACAGTCTTTCTCTGGAAACACCATATATTTT. Its protein is CASSQGPGQSFSGNTIYF. The chain carries TRBV4-1 and TRBJ1-3; 7 bases are a match to TRBD1. This CDR3 spans 18 amino acids. Germline V CDR1 and CDR2: MGHRA, YSYEKL. V lost 1 base, J lost 0 bases, and 9 bases stayed unmatched.

The chain joins TRBV4-1 to TRBJ1-2; 7 bases align to TRBD1. From germline, CDR1 is MGHRA and CDR2 YSYEKL. The trim removed 3 bases at V and 8 bases at J, leaving 9 bases unmatched. The CDR3 is made up of 14 amino acids. The CDR3 DNA follows: TGCGCCAGCAGCCAGCGACAGGGAACAGGCGGCTACACCTTC. Residues: CASSQRQGTGGYTF.

The chain links TRBV7-7 to TRBJ2-5, with D possibly being TRBD1 or TRBD2 (5 bases each). The CDR3 runs 12 residues. The germline gives CDR1 SSHAT, CDR2 FNYEAQ (reference sequence). V was trimmed by 1 base and J by 11 bases, leaving 11 bases between them. The CDR3 nucleotides are TGTGCCAGCAGCTTAGTTGGGGACCGTCAGTACTTC. Translation gives CASSLVGDRQYF.

This chain joins TRBV19 and TRBJ1-5; D might be TRBD1 (5 bases). Trimming took off 2 bases at V and 0 bases at J, with 20 bases between the two ends. There are 19 residues in the CDR3. The V gene's germline CDR1 is LNHDA and CDR2 SQIVND (reference sequence). The CDR3 DNA follows: TGTGCCAGTAGTATACACCGGGTCGCGGGGCCCTATAGCAATCAGCCCCAGCATTTT. The encoded protein is CASSIHRVAGPYSNQPQHF.

This CDR3 is CASSIQSLGYTF. The CDR3 DNA sequence: TGTGCCAGTAGTATACAGTCCCTCGGCTACACCTTC. The rearrangement links TRBV19 to TRBJ1-2; no clear D gene. The CDR3 covers 12 residues. The germline CDR1 and CDR2 sequences are LNHDA and SQIVND (reference sequence). V lost 2 bases, J lost 8 bases, and 9 bases lay in between.

The chain links TRBV9 to TRBJ2-5, with D perhaps matching TRBD1 (7 bases). V was pared by 4 bases and J by 4 bases, with 20 bases between. Germline CDR1 SGDLS, CDR2 YYNGEE. The CDR3 totals 16 residues. The CDR3 sequence: CASSPDARGEAETQYF. In DNA form, the CDR3 reads TGTGCCAGCAGCCCTGACGCCAGGGGGGAGGCAGAGACCCAGTACTTC.

This sequence joins TRBV9 and TRBJ2-7; 8 bases map to TRBD1. The germline CDR1 and CDR2 sequences are SGDLS and YYNGEE. CDR3 size: 13 residues. V lost 0 bases and J lost 7; bases outside the gene matches: 3. CDR3 amino acids: CASSVATGGEQYF. As DNA, the CDR3 is TGTGCCAGCAGCGTAGCCACAGGGGGAGAGCAGTACTTC.

The genes are TRBV7-6 and TRBJ2-5, with TRBD1 matching over 8 bases. Germline assignment: CDR1 SGHVS and CDR2 FNYEAQ. J gave up 5 bases and V 5 bases, and 13 bases lay outside the gene matches. CDR3 length: 16 amino acids. The chain's CDR3 is CASSARDRSRVETQYF. For the CDR3, the DNA is TGTGCCAGCAGCGCGAGGGACAGGAGTAGAGTCGAGACCCAGTACTTC.

The chain carries TRBV7-4 and TRBJ1-5; no reliable D call. The germline CDR1 and CDR2 sequences are SGHVT and SQSDAQ. The V end lost 4 bases, the J end lost 0 bases, and 4 bases lay between the germline ends. The CDR3 spans 13 residues. The CDR3 nucleotides read TGTGCCAGCAGCTACGGTAGCAATCAGCCCCAGCATTTT. Its protein product is CASSYGSNQPQHF.

A word on this clone: This specimen includes other DNA sequences encoding the same CDR3. The V and J genes are TRBV5-6 and TRBJ1-6; D is possibly TRBD1 (5 bases). Trimming shortened V by 4 bases and J by 5 bases, and 13 bases separated the two germline ends. CDR3 length: 15 amino acids. CDR1 and CDR2 from the germline V gene are SGHDT and YYEEEE. In DNA form, the CDR3 reads TGTGCCAGCAGCCTGGGGGGGTCTCATAATTCACCCCTCCACTTT. Translating gives CASSLGGSHNSPLHF.